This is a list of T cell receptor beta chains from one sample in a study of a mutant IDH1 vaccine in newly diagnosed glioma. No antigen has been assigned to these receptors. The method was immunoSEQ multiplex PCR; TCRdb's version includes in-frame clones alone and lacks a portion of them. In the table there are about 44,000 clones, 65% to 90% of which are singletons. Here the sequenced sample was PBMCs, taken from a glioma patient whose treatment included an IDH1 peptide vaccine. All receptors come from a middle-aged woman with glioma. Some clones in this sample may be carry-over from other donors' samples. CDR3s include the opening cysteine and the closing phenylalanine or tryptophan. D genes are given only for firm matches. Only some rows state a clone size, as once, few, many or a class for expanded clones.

CDR3aa: CASSLWGGRGTEAFF
CDR3nt: TGTGCCAGCAGCTTATGGGGGGGGCGCGGAACTGAAGCTTTCTTT
abundance: NA
j_gene: TRBJ1-1
v_gene: TRBV5-8
d_gene: NA

CDR3aa: CASSQGILQGNEQFF
CDR3nt: TGTGCCAGCAGCCAAGGCATCCTGCAAGGCAATGAGCAGTTCTTC
abundance: NA
j_gene: TRBJ2-1
v_gene: TRBV14
d_gene: NA

CDR3aa: CASSRDRGRSDTEAFF
CDR3nt: TGTGCCAGCAGTAGGGACAGGGGGCGGTCGGACACTGAAGCTTTCTTT
abundance: few
j_gene: TRBJ1-1
v_gene: TRBV2
d_gene: TRBD1

CDR3aa: CASSRTSGGENIQYF
CDR3nt: TGTGCCAGCAGCCGGACTAGCGGGGGGGAAAACATTCAGTACTTC
abundance: NA
j_gene: TRBJ2-4
v_gene: TRBV5-5
d_gene: TRBD2

CDR3aa: CASSSGGSGETQYF
CDR3nt: TGTGCCAGCAGCTCCGGGGGTAGCGGAGAGACCCAGTACTTC
abundance: few
j_gene: TRBJ2-5
v_gene: TRBV7-2
d_gene: NA

CDR3aa: CASSDSARGVGYTF
CDR3nt: TGTGCCAGCAGTGACTCCGCTAGGGGGGTTGGCTACACCTTC
abundance: NA
j_gene: TRBJ1-2
v_gene: TRBV6-4
d_gene: NA

CDR3aa: CASSPRQGPYEQYF
CDR3nt: TGTGCCAGCAGCCCAAGACAGGGCCCCTACGAGCAGTACTTC
abundance: NA
j_gene: TRBJ2-7
v_gene: TRBV4-2
d_gene: TRBD1

CDR3aa: CASQSSYSFNTEAFF
CDR3nt: TGTGCCAGTCAGTCCAGCTACTCCTTTAACACTGAAGCTTTCTTT
abundance: once
j_gene: TRBJ1-1
v_gene: TRBV19
d_gene: NA

CDR3aa: CASSGRSSGVTSGANVLTF
CDR3nt: TGTGCCAGCAGCGGACGATCTAGCGGGGTGACCTCTGGGGCCAACGTCCTGACTTTC
abundance: NA
j_gene: TRBJ2-6
v_gene: TRBV9
d_gene: TRBD2

CDR3aa: CASSSQGASHEQYF
CDR3nt: TGTGCCAGCAGCTCCCAGGGGGCCTCTCACGAGCAGTACTTC
abundance: NA
j_gene: TRBJ2-7
v_gene: TRBV7-9
d_gene: TRBD1

CDR3aa: CASSQGQRADTQYF
CDR3nt: TGCGCCAGCAGCCAAGGCCAGCGGGCAGATACGCAGTATTTT
abundance: NA
j_gene: TRBJ2-3
v_gene: TRBV4-3
d_gene: NA

CDR3aa: CASSIGVGLAGTHTDTQYF
CDR3nt: TGTGCCAGTAGTATAGGGGTGGGACTAGCGGGTACCCACACAGATACGCAGTATTTT
abundance: NA
j_gene: TRBJ2-3
v_gene: TRBV19
d_gene: TRBD2

CDR3aa: CASRGGNQPQHF
CDR3nt: TGTGCCAGCCGGGGTGGCAATCAGCCCCAGCATTTT
abundance: NA
j_gene: TRBJ1-5
v_gene: TRBV2
d_gene: NA

CDR3aa: CASSSGPPLHF
CDR3nt: TGTGCCAGCAGTAGCGGCCCACCCCTCCACTTT
abundance: NA
j_gene: TRBJ1-6
v_gene: TRBV28
d_gene: NA

CDR3aa: CASSSGGLATNEKLFF
CDR3nt: TGTGCCAGCAGTTCGGGGGGCCTAGCAACTAATGAAAAACTGTTTTTT
abundance: NA
j_gene: TRBJ1-4
v_gene: TRBV28
d_gene: NA

CDR3aa: CASSPSAGFSTNEKLFF
CDR3nt: TGTGCCAGCTCACCTTCGGCGGGGTTCAGTACGAATGAAAAACTGTTTTTT
abundance: NA
j_gene: TRBJ1-4
v_gene: TRBV18
d_gene: NA